Each of the 31 T cell receptor beta chains below was sequenced from the same sample in a study of technical replicates of blood from several donors. TCRdb keeps only in-frame clones here, not all; method: immunoSEQ multiplex PCR. Here the sample spans under 100,000 clones, approximately 86% being singletons. Material: PBMCs. The origin of the receptors is a human donor in good health. Some clones in this sample may be carry-over from other donors' samples.

The rearrangement joins TRBV6-5 to TRBJ1-2, with D tentatively TRBD1 (5 bases). From germline, CDR1 is MNHEY and CDR2 SVGAGI. The CDR3 has 13 amino acids. The V end lost 5 bases, the J end lost 4 bases, and 11 bases lay between the germline ends. The DNA for the CDR3 is TGTGCCAGCAGTGGCGGGACGGTCTATGGCTACACCTTC. Protein sequence: CASSGGTVYGYTF.

The chain is built from TRBV13 and TRBJ2-7, with 7 bases identical to TRBD1. Germline assignment: CDR1 PRHDT and CDR2 FYEKMQ (reference sequence). This CDR3 is built from 13 residues. After removal of 5 bases from V and 5 bases from J, the junction contained 6 bases not matched to a gene. The CDR3 reads CASSRDRAHEQYF. The CDR3 DNA follows: TGTGCCAGCAGCAGAGACAGGGCCCACGAGCAGTACTTC.

The chain has TRBV11-2 and TRBJ2-3; 13 bases are a match to TRBD2. This CDR3 contains 18 residues. Germline V gene lookup returns CDR1 SGHAT and CDR2 FQNNGV. The V gene end was trimmed by 5 bases and the J gene end by 1 base; junction bases not matched to a gene: 9. The CDR3 nucleotides read TGTGCCAGCAGCCGCAGACTAGCGGGAGGAAGAGGCACAGATACGCAGTATTTT. Translated, it gives CASSRRLAGGRGTDTQYF. The full variable domain, completed using reference TRBV11-2 and TRBJ2-3, is EAGVAQSPRYKIIEKRQSVAFWCNPISGHATLYWYQQILGQGPKLLIQFQNNGVVDDSQLPKDRFSAERLKGVDSTLKIQPAKLEDSAVYLCASSRRLAGGRGTDTQYFGPGTRLTVL.

This clone occurred a few times. This sequence joins TRBV9 and TRBJ2-1; D perhaps matches TRBD2 (5 bases). The CDR3 runs 14 residues. Trimming took 3 bases from V and 8 from J, leaving 15 bases between them. Germline-derived CDR1 and CDR2 are SGDLS and YYNGEE. The CDR3 DNA reads as TGTGCCAGCAGCGATAGGACGGGGATGGATGAGCAGTTCTTC. Translation: CASSDRTGMDEQFF.

This chain uses TRBV7-2 with TRBJ2-3; possibly TRBD1 for D (6 bases). V lost 5 bases, J lost 0 bases, and 9 bases lay in between. CDR1 is SGHTA and CDR2 is FQGNSA in the germline V gene. The CDR3 is made up of 14 amino acids. The CDR3: CASSHQGSTDTQYF. The CDR3 DNA reads TGTGCCAGCAGCCATCAGGGGAGCACAGATACGCAGTATTTT.

The chain links TRBV4-1 to TRBJ1-2; TRBD1 matches at 9 bases. The CDR3 sequence is 15 residues long. The junction had 4 bases not matched to a gene; V was cut back by 0 bases and J by 5 bases. From germline, CDR1 is MGHRA and CDR2 YSYEKL. The CDR3 coding sequence is TGCGCCAGCAGCCAAGAATCAGGGACAGGGTATGGCTACACCTTC. Translating gives CASSQESGTGYGYTF.

This rearrangement joins TRBV6-5 to TRBJ1-2; D uncertain. Deletions cut 6 bases from V and 2 bases from J, with 7 bases between. The CDR3 is made up of 12 amino acids. Germline V gene sequence: CDR1 MNHEY, CDR2 SVGAGI. Here the CDR3 reads CASRRENYGYTF. The CDR3 region has the DNA TGTGCCAGCAGACGGGAAAACTATGGCTACACCTTC.

The J gene is TRBJ2-7, the V gene TRBV29-1; 7 nucleotides agree with TRBD2. CDR3 length: 12 residues. The junction had 8 bases not matched to a gene; V was cut back by 7 bases and J by 5 bases. Germline CDR1 is SQVTM and CDR2 is ANQGSEA. The CDR3 DNA follows: TGCAGCGCCAAAGCGGGATGGGACGAGCAGTACTTC. As protein: CSAKAGWDEQYF.

This clone is a singleton in its sample. This sequence joins TRBV5-1 and TRBJ2-1; 7 nucleotides agree with TRBD1. Germline V gives CDR1 SGHRS, CDR2 YFSETQ. With V trimmed by 4 bases and J by 6 bases, 7 bases remained unmatched. The CDR3 is made up of 14 amino acids. The CDR3 loop is CASSPVRDSNEQFF. CDR3 nucleotide sequence: TGCGCCAGCAGCCCGGTCAGGGACAGCAATGAGCAGTTCTTC.

The chain has TRBV5-5 and TRBJ1-2, with D possibly matching TRBD1 (5 bases). Between the trimmed V and J ends, which lost 6 bases and 8 bases, there was a span of 23 bases. This CDR3 contains 15 residues. Germline V gene data show CDR1 as SGHKS and CDR2 as YYEKEE (reference sequence). The CDR3 sequence: CASTTNPGLGRGYTF. DNA for the CDR3: TGTGCCAGCACCACTAACCCAGGGCTCGGGCGCGGCTACACCTTC.

CDR3 coding DNA: TGCGCCAGCAGCCAAGATAATGCCGGCTCCTACGAGCAGTACTTC. This translates into CASSQDNAGSYEQYF. V usage is TRBV4-3 and J usage is TRBJ2-7; the D is unclear. Germline CDR1 reads LGHNA; CDR2 reads YSLEER. Between the trimmed V and J ends, which lost 0 bases and 0 bases, there was a span of 9 bases. The CDR3 length is 15 residues.

This clone was seen more than once but under ten times. The chain carries TRBV7-9 and TRBJ1-1; D perhaps matches TRBD1 (5 bases). Trimming pared 4 bases from V and 3 bases from J, leaving 18 bases between. There are 16 residues in the CDR3. Germline loops: CDR1 SEHNR, CDR2 FQNEAQ (reference sequence). This CDR3 reads CASSSRQGPVDTEAFF. For the CDR3, the DNA is TGTGCCAGCAGCTCGAGGCAGGGCCCTGTGGACACTGAAGCTTTCTTT. The variable domain in full, with the rest retrieved from reference TRBV7-9 and TRBJ1-1, is DTGVSQNPRHKITKRGQNVTFRCDPISEHNRLYWYRQTLGQGPEFLTYFQNEAQLEKSRLLSDRFSAERPKGSFSTLEIQRTEQGDSAMYLCASSSRQGPVDTEAFFGQGTRLTVV.

The chain recombines TRBV7-9 with TRBJ1-1, with D possibly being TRBD1 (6 bases). The CDR3 covers 15 residues. Between the trimmed V and J ends, which lost 5 bases and 11 bases, there was a span of 24 bases. CDR1 and CDR2 from the germline V gene are SEHNR and FQNEAQ (reference sequence). CDR3 sequence reads: CASSQRGGGEGSAFF. In nucleotides, the CDR3 is TGTGCCAGCAGCCAGCGAGGGGGAGGGGAGGGGTCGGCTTTCTTT.

The chain employs TRBV9 and TRBJ2-1; the match to TRBD2 covers 11 bases. Germline CDR1 reads SGDLS; CDR2 reads YYNGEE. V dropped 0 bases and J dropped 9; count of bases not matched to a gene: 11. There are 17 residues in the CDR3. The CDR3: CASSVVPTSGSSGEQFF. The CDR3 coding sequence is TGTGCCAGCAGCGTAGTTCCCACTAGCGGGAGTAGCGGTGAGCAGTTCTTC. The complete variable domain, with remaining parts taken from reference TRBV9 and TRBJ2-1, reads DSGVTQTPKHLITATGQRVTLRCSPRSGDLSVYWYQQSLDQGLQFLIQYYNGEERAKGNILERFSAQQFPDLHSELNLSSLELGDSALYFCASSVVPTSGSSGEQFFGPGTRLTVL.

The V call is TRBV5-6, the J call TRBJ2-5, with D uncertain. The CDR3 has 14 amino acids. The V end lost 0 bases, the J end lost 5 bases, and 11 bases lay between the germline ends. Germline V gives CDR1 SGHDT, CDR2 YYEEEE. This CDR3 reads CASSLESFLETQYF. The CDR3, as DNA: TGTGCCAGCAGCTTGGAATCCTTCTTGGAGACCCAGTACTTC.

This clone has only one observation. CDR3 residues: CAWASGNTIYF. CDR3 coding DNA: TGTGCCTGGGCCAGTGGAAACACCATATATTTT. V and J are TRBV30 and TRBJ1-3, with D unclear. The CDR3 sequence is 11 residues long. From germline, CDR1 is GTSNPN and CDR2 SVGIG (reference sequence). V shed 5 bases and J shed 3 bases, with 5 bases lying between them.

The genes are TRBV27 and TRBJ2-7; 8 bases align to TRBD1. V was clipped by 6 bases and J by 6 bases; unmatched bases: 7. Germline CDR1 and CDR2: MNHEY and SMNVEV (reference sequence). The CDR3 is 13 residues long. The CDR3: CASRLTGVGEQYF. In nucleotides, the CDR3 is TGTGCCAGCAGATTGACAGGGGTGGGCGAGCAGTACTTC.

The V call is TRBV16, the J call TRBJ2-3; 13 bases are shared with TRBD2. The CDR3 has 16 amino acids. J gave up 2 bases and V 4 bases, and 3 bases lay outside the gene matches. Germline values: CDR1 KGHSY, CDR2 FQNENV. The CDR3 spells CASSPGTSGATDTQYF. The CDR3 DNA reads as TGTGCCAGCAGCCCCGGGACTAGCGGGGCCACAGATACGCAGTATTTT.

The genes are TRBV7-3 and TRBJ2-1; 9 bases match TRBD2. Germline values: CDR1 SGHTA, CDR2 FQGTGA. The CDR3 spans 15 residues. V was clipped by 5 bases and J by 7 bases; unmatched bases: 9. CDR3 nucleotides: TGTGCCAGCAGCCGCGATAGCGGGGGCGGGAATGAGCAGTTCTTC. As protein: CASSRDSGGGNEQFF.

V and J are TRBV4-2 and TRBJ1-2; 7 nucleotides align to TRBD1. The junction had 13 bases not matched to a gene; V was cut back by 4 bases and J by 5 bases. This CDR3 has 16 amino acids. Germline-derived CDR1 and CDR2 are LGHNA and YNFKEQ. The CDR3 reads CASSPGMVGGMYGYTF. CDR3 sequence (DNA): TGTGCCAGCAGCCCAGGGATGGTAGGGGGCATGTATGGCTACACCTTC.

The gene calls are TRBV7-3 and TRBJ2-2, with TRBD2 as a possible D gene (6 bases). Germline V gene lookup returns CDR1 SGHTA and CDR2 FQGTGA. This CDR3 region has 13 residues. V was trimmed by 5 bases and J by 4 bases, leaving 8 bases between them. CDR3 amino acids: CASSLTSTGELFF. DNA for the CDR3: TGTGCCAGCAGCCTGACTAGCACCGGGGAGCTGTTTTTT.

The rearrangement links TRBV7-2 to TRBJ1-5, with TRBD1 identical over 8 bases. Germline CDR1 is SGHTA and CDR2 is FQGNSA. The CDR3 covers 16 residues. Losses at the gene ends were 5 bases for V and 6 bases for J; bases not matched to a gene: 12. The CDR3 DNA sequence: TGTGCCAGCAGCGAACAAGGACAGGGCATGGCTCAGCCCCAGCATTTT. This translates into CASSEQGQGMAQPQHF.

This rearrangement joins TRBV6-5 to TRBJ2-3; D is uncertain. CDR1 is MNHEY, CDR2 SVGAGI, per germline. This CDR3 is 15 amino acids long. V lost 5 bases, J lost 0 bases, and 12 bases lay in between. The CDR3 spells CASSPQVSSTDTQYF. The DNA of the CDR3 is TGTGCCAGCAGTCCACAAGTTTCTAGCACAGATACGCAGTATTTT.

The chain employs TRBV19 and TRBJ2-2, with 14 nucleotides matching TRBD2. V lost 4 bases and J lost 2; bases outside the gene matches: 9. Germline V gene data show CDR1 as LNHDA and CDR2 as SQIVND (reference sequence). CDR3 length equals 19 residues. CDR3 bases: TGTGCCAGTAGTAAGGGACTAGCGGGAGCAGGGCTCAACACCGGGGAGCTGTTTTTT. Encoded protein: CASSKGLAGAGLNTGELFF.

This chain links TRBV7-2 with TRBJ2-7; 10 nucleotides match TRBD1. There are 17 residues in the CDR3. After removal of 2 bases from V and 5 bases from J, the junction contained 12 bases not matched to a gene. In germline, CDR1 is SGHTA, CDR2 FQGNSA. Here the CDR3 DNA reads TGTGCCAGCAGCTTATCGGCTCCGGGACAGGGGAAGGACGAGCAGTACTTC. This encodes CASSLSAPGQGKDEQYF. The full variable domain, its missing parts supplied by reference TRBV7-2 and TRBJ2-7, is GAGVSQSPSNKVTEKGKDVELRCDPISGHTALYWYRQSLGQGLEFLIYFQGNSAPDKSGLPSDRFSAERTGGSVSTLTIQRTQQEDSAVYLCASSLSAPGQGKDEQYFGPGTRLTVT.

The J gene is TRBJ2-5, the V gene TRBV7-9; 7 nucleotides align to TRBD2. Germline V gene sequence: CDR1 SEHNR, CDR2 FQNEAQ (reference sequence). Trimming took 0 bases from V and 6 from J; bases not matched to a gene: 7. The CDR3 is 15 residues long. The CDR3 DNA is TGTGCCAGCAGCTTAGCGACGGGGGGAGTGCAGACCCAGTACTTC. Its translation: CASSLATGGVQTQYF. The variable domain in full, completed from reference TRBV7-9 and TRBJ2-5, reads DTGVSQNPRHKITKRGQNVTFRCDPISEHNRLYWYRQTLGQGPEFLTYFQNEAQLEKSRLLSDRFSAERPKGSFSTLEIQRTEQGDSAMYLCASSLATGGVQTQYFGPGTRLLVL.

A remark on this clone: This same CDR3 is encoded by further DNA sequences in the sample. This chain links TRBV5-1 with TRBJ2-1; 9 nucleotides line up with TRBD2. Germline-derived CDR1 and CDR2 are SGHRS and YFSETQ. After removal of 4 bases from V and 4 bases from J, the junction contained 3 bases not matched to a gene. The CDR3 totals 14 residues. The CDR3: CASSSSGGYNEQFF. In DNA form, the CDR3 reads TGCGCCAGCAGCAGTAGCGGGGGTTACAATGAGCAGTTCTTC.

The V and J genes are TRBV19 and TRBJ2-3; D call uncertain. This CDR3 region has 16 residues. The ends were cut back, 0 bases at V and 4 bases at J, with 14 bases in the middle. The germline V gene encodes CDR1 LNHDA and CDR2 SQIVND (reference sequence). For the CDR3, the DNA is TGTGCCAGTAGTATAGATTTCGGCAGGTCCCCAGATACGCAGTATTTT. This translates into CASSIDFGRSPDTQYF.

The chain links TRBV7-5 to TRBJ2-7; whether TRBD2, the table's D call, matches the DNA was not checked. TRBV7-5 is classified as a pseudogene. The CDR3 sequence is 15 residues long. CDR3 loop: CARSPPGSASYEQYF. In DNA, the CDR3 is TGTGCCAGAAGCCCCCCTGGTAGCGCCTCCTACGAGCAGTACTTC.

V is TRBV7-3 and J is TRBJ1-2, with a possible D match to TRBD1 (5 bases). The CDR3 runs to 13 residues. The germline CDR1 and CDR2 sequences are SGHTA and FQGTGA. The V end was cut by 0 bases, the J end by 6 bases, with 8 bases between. For the CDR3, the DNA is TGTGCCAGCAGCTTAACAACGGGGGATGGCTACACCTTC. Residues: CASSLTTGDGYTF.

This chain connects TRBV5-1 to TRBJ2-7; 13 nucleotides align to TRBD2. The CDR3 is 14 residues long. Germline V lookup: CDR1 SGHRS, CDR2 YFSETQ. J lost 2 bases, V lost 5 bases, and 1 base had no gene match. The chain's CDR3 is CASRGLAGTYEQYF. DNA of the CDR3: TGCGCCAGCAGGGGACTAGCGGGAACCTACGAGCAGTACTTC.